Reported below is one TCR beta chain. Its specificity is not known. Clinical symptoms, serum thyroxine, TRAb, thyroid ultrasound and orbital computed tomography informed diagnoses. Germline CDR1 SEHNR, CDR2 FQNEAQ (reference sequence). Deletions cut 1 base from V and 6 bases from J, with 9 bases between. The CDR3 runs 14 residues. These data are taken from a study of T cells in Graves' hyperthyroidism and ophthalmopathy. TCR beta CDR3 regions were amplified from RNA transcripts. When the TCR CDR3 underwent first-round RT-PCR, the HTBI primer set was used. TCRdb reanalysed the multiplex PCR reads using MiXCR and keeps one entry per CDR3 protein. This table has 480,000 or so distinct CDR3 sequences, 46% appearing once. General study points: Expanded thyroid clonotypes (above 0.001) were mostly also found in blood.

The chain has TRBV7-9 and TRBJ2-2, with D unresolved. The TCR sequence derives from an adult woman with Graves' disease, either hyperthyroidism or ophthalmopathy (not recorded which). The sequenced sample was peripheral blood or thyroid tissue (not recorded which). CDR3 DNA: TGTGCCAGCAGCTTAGTGTCCATAGCCGGGGAGCTGTTTTTT. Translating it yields CASSLVSIAGELFF.